This TCR beta chain was obtained from a study of vaccination effects on CD4 cells after COVID-19. About the study: The cohort was immunized with two doses of either the BNT162b2 or mRNA-1273 vaccine.

Before sequencing took place, the ViraFEST assay used viral peptide pools to expand antigen-specific CD4+ T cells. Following 10 days of culture, CD4+ T cells were isolated. Having tested negative for nucleocapsid antibodies, the vaccine recipients showed no prior SARS-CoV-2 infection. Peptides at around 10 ug/ml and IL-2 at about 10 IU/ml were added to two million PBMC per well. As to this clone: The antigen remains undetermined.

J lost 1 base, V lost 8 bases, and 7 bases had no gene match. This CDR3 has 14 residues. Germline V CDR1 and CDR2: SGHNT, YENEEA. The table came from immunoSEQ multiplex PCR; TCRdb's copy has only in-frame clones and leaves some out. The profile covers 27,000 or so clones, with more than 65% appearing a single time and approximately 20% taken by the ten largest. Whole-study results and caveats: In healthy vaccinees, only 1 of 255 vaccine-induced clones cross-reacted with common cold coronaviruses. Marked clonal contraction was seen in infection- and vaccine-induced clones late after vaccination.

The sequence was collected from a human donor who received a COVID-19 vaccine. The J gene is TRBJ1-1, the V gene TRBV11-3, with 7 positions matching TRBD1. The specimen was CD4+ T cells from PBMCs cultured with HCoV-NL63 spike peptides, collected before COVID-19 vaccination. This CDR3 reads CASHFGQANTEAFF. The DNA of the CDR3 is TGTGCCAGCCACTTTGGACAGGCGAACACTGAAGCTTTCTTT. Combining the CDR3 with reference TRBV11-3 and TRBJ1-1 gives the whole variable domain EAGVVQSPRYKIIEKKQPVAFWCNPISGHNTLYWYLQNLGQGPELLIRYENEEAVDDSQLPKDRFSAERLKGVDSTLKIQPAELGDSAVYLCASHFGQANTEAFFGQGTRLTVV.